This TCR beta chain stems from a study of tumor-infiltrating lymphocytes in localized non-small cell lung cancer. Worth noting for this clone: Its antigen is as yet unknown.

Points from the study as a whole: No T-cell fraction difference was seen between IM1 and IM2 tumors.

V was trimmed by 2 bases and J by 9 bases, leaving 11 bases between them. This CDR3 is built from 13 residues. Germline CDR1 and CDR2: MNHEY and SMNVEV (reference sequence). Assay: immunoSEQ multiplex PCR; the TCRdb copy retains only in-frame clones and omits some. The sample holds approximately 6,400 clones, less than 85% seen once. Sequencing input: lung tumor tissue. The chain is built from TRBV27 and TRBJ2-1; the D gene is possibly TRBD1 (6 bases). The receptor's source is a human donor with non-small cell lung cancer. This chain's CDR3 is CASSLIVQGEQFF. The DNA for the CDR3 is TGTGCCAGCAGTTTAATTGTACAGGGTGAGCAGTTCTTC.